Here is one TCR beta chain with its context. Its antigen is undetermined. Making TCR cDNA involved 5'RACE template switching, which added UMIs and a universal primer site. TCRdb re-derived calls from the 5' RACE reads in MiXCR, one entry per CDR3 protein. The sample consists of over 300,000 distinct CDR3 sequences, over 4% of them appearing once. This CDR3 is built from 15 residues. CDR1 MDHEN and CDR2 SYDVKM come from the germline V gene. Trimming left V 2 bases short and J 2 bases short, with 12 bases between. These data come from a study of T cells after yellow fever vaccination. Broader study findings: The CD4 compartment and the CD8 compartment contained a small share of clonotypes in common. A secondary response was less intense yet reached its peak sooner, at day 5 versus 15.

The clonotype was recovered from a man in his late teens or twenties who received the YFV17D yellow fever vaccine. The J gene is TRBJ2-5, the V gene TRBV28; D could derive from TRBD1 or TRBD2 (5 bases each). Sequences were derived from PBMCs, sampled 5 days after the yellow fever booster vaccination. CDR3: CASSLPGATQETQYF. The DNA of the CDR3 is TGTGCCAGCAGTTTACCCGGGGCAACGCAAGAGACCCAGTACTTC.